This T cell receptor beta chain was recovered during a study of CD8 T cells in ankylosing spondylitis. Points from the study as a whole: There was a TCR beta motif, made of several highly homologous variants, that appeared characteristic of ankylosing spondylitis blood.

TCRdb ran MiXCR on the 5' RACE reads and lists one entry per CDR3 protein. The data hold over 700,000 distinct CDR3 sequences, with around 20% observed a single time. Concerning this clonotype: What it recognizes is unknown.

Germline V gives CDR1 WNHNN, CDR2 SYGVQD (reference sequence). The CDR3 is 15 residues long. Trimming pared 0 bases from V and 2 bases from J, leaving 11 bases between. The rearrangement links TRBV10-1 to TRBJ2-7; D is unresolved. The receptor was derived from a male donor with ankylosing spondylitis. Sequencing was done on a sample of blood, either unsorted or a sorted T cell fraction (not recorded which). CDR3 bases: TGCGCCAGCAGTGAGTCGAATGGCGTAGCCTACGAGCAGTACTTC. This codes for CASSESNGVAYEQYF.